This T cell receptor (beta chain) originates from a study of blood T cell repertoires in COVID-19. The overall study: PBMCs, B-cell-depleted T cells, or T cells were the source of the cDNA or gDNA that made up the material.

Produced via immunoSEQ multiplex PCR; TCRdb's table is partial and in-frame only. The sample lists about 240,000 clones, approximately 78% seen once, with over 10% in the top ten. This TCR was recovered from a woman aged 60-75 years with active or convalescent COVID-19. Sequencing was done on a sample of peripheral blood.

CDR3 sequence (DNA): TGTGCCTGGAGTGTAAGCAGGGGAATGTTCAATCAGCCCCAGCATTTT. This codes for CAWSVSRGMFNQPQHF. The genes are TRBV30 and TRBJ1-5, with D maybe TRBD1 (6 bases). Germline lookup yields CDR1 GTSNPN and CDR2 SVGIG (reference sequence). The CDR3 has 16 residues. V was trimmed by 0 bases and J by 3 bases, leaving 15 bases between them.